The 28 T cell receptor beta chains given below trace back to one sample, sequenced in a study of blood T cell repertoires in COVID-19 (dated by TCRdb to 2020 to 2021). Receptor amplification or capture employed the immunoSEQ multiplex PCR assay. The table was pulled from immuneACCESS by TCRdb, which kept in-frame rearrangements only. Such tables lose some clones; where checked, under half of the loss comes from unresolved V genes, and the rest has no known cause. This sample lists 110,000 to 150,000 clones; over 75% were detected once. The ten most abundant clones make up around 5% of the sample. Sequenced input: peripheral blood. The receptor source for this set is a woman aged 45-59 years with acute or convalescent COVID-19.

The chain has TRBV23-1 and TRBJ1-5; possible D gene TRBD1, 5 bases. TRBV23-1 is an ORF, with its function uncertain. V was pared by 6 bases and J by 2 bases, with 14 bases between. The CDR3 length is 15 residues. Here the CDR3 reads CASRPREGGNQPQHF. In nucleotides, the CDR3 is TGCGCCAGCAGACCCAGGGAAGGGGGCAATCAGCCCCAGCATTTT.

The genes are TRBV6-6 and TRBJ1-1; TRBD1 matches at 7 bases. Germline CDR1 reads MNHNY; CDR2 reads SVGAGI (reference sequence). Trimming took 0 bases from V and 5 from J; bases not matched to a gene: 6. This CDR3 contains 15 residues. CDR3 residues: CASSYSDRLSTEAFF. CDR3 bases: TGTGCCAGCAGTTACTCGGACAGGCTGAGTACTGAAGCTTTCTTT.

The gene calls are TRBV7-2 and TRBJ1-3; D is unclear. The CDR3 spans 16 residues. V dropped 8 bases and J dropped 0 bases, with 17 bases sitting between them. Germline-derived CDR1 and CDR2 are SGHTA and FQGNSA. The CDR3 reads CASSGRGTNSGNTIYF. Written as DNA, the CDR3 is TGTGCCAGCTCAGGCCGGGGAACCAACTCTGGAAACACCATATATTTT.

The CDR3 here is CASRGTGGNEAFF. The CDR3 bases are TGTGCCAGCAGAGGGACAGGGGGGAATGAAGCTTTCTTT. This chain connects TRBV2 to TRBJ1-1, with TRBD1 matching over 11 bases. J was trimmed by 7 bases and V by 6 bases; bases with no gene match: 4. The germline gives CDR1 SNHLY, CDR2 FYNNEI. The CDR3 runs 13 residues.

A single count supports this clone. The chain couples TRBV7-2 to TRBJ2-6; D is possibly TRBD1 (5 bases). Germline V lookup: CDR1 SGHTA, CDR2 FQGNSA. The CDR3 length is 15 residues. Trimming pared 4 bases from V and 1 base from J, leaving 8 bases between. CDR3 protein: CASSSGLSGANVLTF. CDR3 nucleotide sequence: TGTGCCAGCAGCTCAGGGCTATCTGGGGCCAACGTCCTGACTTTC.

The chain employs TRBV11-1 and TRBJ2-1; D is possibly TRBD2 (5 bases). The CDR3 runs to 12 residues. Germline V lookup: CDR1 SGHAT, CDR2 FQDESV (reference sequence). V lost 5 bases to trimming and J lost 6 bases, with 8 bases between them. CDR3 nucleotides: TGTGCCAGCAGCACAACTAGCAATGAGCAGTTCTTC. Translating gives CASSTTSNEQFF.

This clone has more than one count but fewer than ten. The chain recombines TRBV12-3 or TRBV12-4 with TRBJ1-5; tentatively, D is TRBD1 (6 bases). CDR3 length equals 12 residues. Trimming removed 5 bases at V and 7 bases at J, with 9 bases between. The CDR3, as DNA: TGTGCCAGCAGTACAGGACAGCAGCCCCAGCATTTT. Translated, it gives CASSTGQQPQHF.

This rearrangement joins TRBV6-5 to TRBJ1-1; tentatively, D is TRBD1 (5 bases). Germline CDR1 and CDR2: MNHEY and SVGAGI. V was shortened by 6 bases and J by 0 bases, with 11 bases between the two germline ends. The CDR3 covers 14 residues. In DNA, the CDR3 is TGTGCCAGCAGAAAAGACAGTATGAACACTGAAGCTTTCTTT. Amino acid sequence: CASRKDSMNTEAFF.

This clone was seen a single time. This chain links TRBV20-1 with TRBJ2-1, with D perhaps matching TRBD2 (5 bases). V was pared by 4 bases and J by 10 bases, with 8 bases between. The CDR3 is made up of 10 amino acids. Germline lookup yields CDR1 DFQATT and CDR2 SNEGSKA (reference sequence). DNA for the CDR3: TGCAGTGCTATAAAGCGGGAGCAGTTCTTC. Its protein is CSAIKREQFF.

The chain is built from TRBV7-3 and TRBJ2-2; TRBD1 is a possible D gene (5 bases). Germline V gene data show CDR1 as SGHTA and CDR2 as FQGTGA. This CDR3 region has 13 residues. Trimming removed 6 bases from V and 5 bases from J, with 10 bases in between. In nucleotides, the CDR3 is TGTGCCAGCAGGGCCAGGGTAACCGGGGAGCTGTTTTTT. This translates into CASRARVTGELFF.

This clone has only a few counts. The CDR3 DNA sequence: TGTGCCAGCTCACCACGGCGGTTAGGCGGGGACCCAAACATTCAGTACTTC. The encoded protein is CASSPRRLGGDPNIQYF. The chain couples TRBV18 to TRBJ2-4; a weak D match, TRBD2 (6 bases). CDR1 and CDR2 from the germline V gene are KGHSH and LQKENI. V dropped 1 base and J dropped 6 bases, with 19 bases sitting between them. CDR3 size: 17 residues.

The chain carries TRBV7-3 and TRBJ2-3; 7 bases agree with TRBD1. V dropped 6 bases and J dropped 0; count of bases not matched to a gene: 9. Germline CDR1 reads SGHTA; CDR2 reads FQGTGA. The CDR3 sequence is 16 residues long. The DNA of the CDR3 is TGTGCCAGCAGTCGTTCCGGGACAGCGAGCACAGATACGCAGTATTTT. This encodes CASSRSGTASTDTQYF.

The chain has TRBV21-1 and TRBJ2-1; TRBD2 is the table's D call, not checked against the DNA. TRBV21-1 is noted as a pseudogene. CDR3 length: 16 amino acids. The CDR3 loop is CASVRIECPSYNEQFF. The CDR3 bases are TGTGCCAGCGTGAGAATTGAGTGCCCGTCCTACAATGAGCAGTTCTTC.

The rearrangement links TRBV5-1 to TRBJ2-7, with 11 bases identical to TRBD2. CDR1 is SGHRS and CDR2 is YFSETQ in the germline V gene. The CDR3 runs 15 residues. Trimming removed 1 base from V and 0 bases from J; junction bases left unmatched: 0. Written as DNA, the CDR3 is TGCGCCAGCAGCTTGACTAGCGGGAGCTCCTACGAGCAGTACTTC. Its protein product is CASSLTSGSSYEQYF.

J is TRBJ1-4 and V is TRBV5-1, with D possibly TRBD1 on 6 matching bases. Trimming removed 1 base from V and 7 bases from J, with 17 bases in between. Germline CDR1 reads SGHRS; CDR2 reads YFSETQ. The CDR3 has 16 residues. In nucleotides, the CDR3 is TGCGCCAGCAGCTTGCTCACAGGGCAAGTGAGTGAAAAACTGTTTTTT. It yields the protein CASSLLTGQVSEKLFF.

This clone was detected only a few times. The genes are TRBV2 and TRBJ2-3; TRBD1 is a possible D gene (6 bases). CDR3 length: 15 residues. CDR1 SNHLY and CDR2 FYNNEI come from the germline V gene. Trimming took off 6 bases at V and 3 bases at J, with 16 bases between the two ends. The CDR3 loop is CASSPTGPLTDTQYF. CDR3 in DNA: TGTGCCAGCAGCCCAACAGGGCCGCTAACAGATACGCAGTATTTT.

The rearrangement links TRBV9 to TRBJ2-2, with D perhaps matching TRBD1 (5 bases). Germline assignment: CDR1 SGDLS and CDR2 YYNGEE. There are 17 residues in the CDR3. V dropped 4 bases and J dropped 0 bases, with 16 bases sitting between them. The CDR3 spells CASSLEETAANTGELFF. The CDR3 nucleotides read TGTGCCAGCAGCCTAGAGGAGACAGCCGCGAACACCGGGGAGCTGTTTTTT.

Comment on this clone: Within the sample, other DNA sequences also encode this same CDR3. The chain uses TRBV7-2 and TRBJ1-1; perhaps TRBD1 as D (5 bases). There are 13 residues in the CDR3. Germline-derived CDR1 and CDR2 are SGHTA and FQGNSA. The V end was cut by 4 bases, the J end by 1 base, with 7 bases between. DNA for the CDR3: TGTGCCAGCAGCTCCCAGGGGAACACTGAAGCTTTCTTT. Its protein is CASSSQGNTEAFF. Based on the CDR3 plus reference TRBV7-2 and TRBJ1-1, the full variable domain is GAGVSQSPSNKVTEKGKDVELRCDPISGHTALYWYRQSLGQGLEFLIYFQGNSAPDKSGLPSDRFSAERTGGSVSTLTIQRTQQEDSAVYLCASSSQGNTEAFFGQGTRLTVV.

This chain uses TRBV6-5 with TRBJ1-1; no firm D call. V lost 8 bases, J lost 11 bases, and 24 bases lay in between. Germline loops: CDR1 MNHEY, CDR2 SVGAGI. The CDR3 length is 14 residues. The DNA for the CDR3 is TGTGCCAGCTCATTGCACCAGGAGGGCGGGAGGGCTTTCTTT. This sequence encodes CASSLHQEGGRAFF.

This clone came up a few times. The chain employs TRBV27 and TRBJ2-7; D possibly corresponds to TRBD1 (7 bases). The CDR3 loop spans 15 amino acids. V was pared by 6 bases and J by 4 bases, with 19 bases between. Per germline, CDR1 MNHEY and CDR2 SMNVEV (reference sequence). The CDR3 loop is CASRPGTVGGYEQYF. The DNA for the CDR3 is TGTGCCAGCAGACCTGGGACAGTGGGGGGTTACGAGCAGTACTTC.

The chain combines TRBV7-2 with TRBJ1-3; D possibly corresponds to TRBD1 (6 bases). Germline CDR1 SGHTA, CDR2 FQGNSA. This CDR3 contains 15 residues. V lost 1 base to trimming and J lost 4 bases, with 11 bases between them. In DNA, the CDR3 is TGTGCCAGCAGCTTAGGAGGGGGGGCCGGAAACACCATATATTTT. It specifies CASSLGGGAGNTIYF.

The rearrangement uses TRBV14 and TRBJ2-5, with D unresolved. The V end lost 2 bases, the J end lost 5 bases, and 18 bases lay between the germline ends. Germline V gene data show CDR1 as SGHDN and CDR2 as FVKESK. CDR3 length equals 16 residues. This CDR3 is CASSQPRPWQPETQYF. The DNA for the CDR3 is TGTGCCAGCAGCCAACCGAGGCCGTGGCAGCCGGAGACCCAGTACTTC. Variable domain in full (rest from reference TRBV14 and TRBJ2-5): EAGVTQFPSHSVIEKGQTVTLRCDPISGHDNLYWYRRVMGKEIKFLLHFVKESKQDESGMPNNRFLAERTGGTYSTLKVQPAELEDSGVYFCASSQPRPWQPETQYFGPGTRLLVL.

The genes are TRBV6-1 and TRBJ2-7; 7 nucleotides agree with TRBD1. With 2 bases clipped from V and 1 base from J, the junction kept 5 bases outside the gene matches. The CDR3 consists of 15 residues. In germline, CDR1 is MNHNS, CDR2 SASEGT. The CDR3 nucleotides are TGTGCCAGCAGTGAACGGTGGGACAGTTCCTACGAGCAGTACTTC. This codes for CASSERWDSSYEQYF.

A remark on this clone: A much larger clone is a single base away; this may be a read error. The chain uses TRBV7-9 and TRBJ1-2; D is unclear. The germline CDR1 and CDR2 sequences are SEHNR and FQNEAQ (reference sequence). V was pared by 4 bases and J by 3 bases, with 3 bases between. CDR3 length: 11 residues. CDR3 in DNA: TGTGCCAGCAGCTCAGACTATGGCTACACCTTC. Its protein is CASSSDYGYTF.

The chain carries TRBV7-9 and TRBJ1-2; TRBD1 might be the D (5 bases). Trimming removed 1 base at V and 6 bases at J, with 12 bases between. There are 14 residues in the CDR3. Germline loops: CDR1 SEHNR, CDR2 FQNEAQ (reference sequence). CDR3 residues: CASSLDRRGNGYTF. Here the CDR3 DNA reads TGTGCCAGCAGCTTAGACAGGCGAGGCAATGGCTACACCTTC.

This clone was seen a handful of times. This chain links TRBV28 with TRBJ1-6; D gene ambiguous. The CDR3 sequence is 15 residues long. With 3 bases removed from V and 3 bases from J, the gap between germline ends came to 9 bases. Germline CDR1 reads MDHEN; CDR2 reads SYDVKM. The CDR3 DNA is TGTGCCAGCAGTTTTAGGAACAGCTATAATTCACCCCTCCACTTT. Translated: CASSFRNSYNSPLHF.

This clone was counted a few times. The chain couples TRBV7-8 to TRBJ1-2, with 9 nucleotides matching TRBD1. The CDR3 extends over 15 amino acids. Germline V lookup: CDR1 SGHVS, CDR2 FQNEAQ. Unmatched junction bases numbered 8, after V lost 5 bases and J lost 4 bases. The CDR3 nucleotides read TGTGCCAGCAGCCGAGCCACAGGGGGCGGCTATGGCTACACCTTC. Translated, it gives CASSRATGGGYGYTF.

V usage is TRBV27 and J usage is TRBJ2-7; 7 bases are shared with TRBD2. V was pared by 5 bases and J by 5 bases, with 15 bases of the junction left unmatched. The CDR3 extends over 16 amino acids. Germline loops: CDR1 MNHEY, CDR2 SMNVEV (reference sequence). CDR3 amino acids: CASSPDLSSGVNEQYF. The CDR3 DNA sequence: TGTGCCAGCAGTCCCGACTTATCTAGCGGAGTCAACGAGCAGTACTTC.